These 21 T cell receptor beta chains share one sample of origin, sequenced in a study of blood T cell repertoires in COVID-19 (dated by TCRdb to the early 2020s). The library was obtained by the immunoSEQ multiplex PCR assay. The immuneACCESS repertoire file appears here via TCRdb, limited to in-frame rearrangements. These files lack a portion of the clones; in checked studies, under half of the deficit traces to unresolved V genes, and the cause of the others is not known. The sample table lists 200,000 or so clones, approximately 78% of them with a count of one. The ten top clones hold about 9.4% of the sample. Sequences were obtained from peripheral blood. These receptors all come from a woman aged 80 or over with acute or convalescent COVID-19.

CDR3 loop: CASSYPQGPKPQHF. DNA for the CDR3: TGTGCCAGCAGTTACCCGCAGGGGCCCAAGCCCCAGCATTTT. This sequence joins TRBV6-2 or TRBV6-3 and TRBJ1-5, with a weak D call TRBD1 (6 bases). The ends were cut back, 2 bases at V and 8 bases at J, with 13 bases in the middle. The CDR3 runs to 14 residues. Per germline, CDR1 MNHEY and CDR2 SVGEGT.

This chain connects TRBV19 to TRBJ2-6; possibly TRBD1 for D (5 bases). Germline CDR1 and CDR2: LNHDA and SQIVND (reference sequence). The CDR3 extends over 18 amino acids. Trimming cost V 0 bases and J 0 bases, with 12 bases left between them. CDR3 bases: TGTGCCAGTAGTATAGAAGGGGTTGCGAGCTCTGGGGCCAACGTCCTGACTTTC. It codes for CASSIEGVASSGANVLTF.

This clone came up once. This chain connects TRBV5-1 to TRBJ2-2, with 11 nucleotides matching TRBD1. This CDR3 has 16 residues. CDR1 SGHRS and CDR2 YFSETQ come from the germline V gene. V was clipped by 6 bases and J by 7 bases; unmatched bases: 11. The CDR3 region has the DNA TGCGCCAGCACCCCGTCGGGACAGGGGGGAGTCGGGGAGCTGTTTTTT. It yields the protein CASTPSGQGGVGELFF. The variable domain in full, completed from reference TRBV5-1 and TRBJ2-2, reads KAGVTQTPRYLIKTRGQQVTLSCSPISGHRSVSWYQQTPGQGLQFLFEYFSETQRNKGNFPGRFSGRQFSNSRSEMNVSTLELGDSALYLCASTPSGQGGVGELFFGEGSRLTVL.

The V call is TRBV4-1, the J call TRBJ1-4; D not certain. The CDR3 is 17 residues long. Trimming removed 3 bases at V and 6 bases at J, with 20 bases between. Per the germline V gene, CDR1 is MGHRA and CDR2 is YSYEKL. The CDR3 nucleotides read TGCGCCAGCAGCCACAAAATCGGGGTGTTTGAGGATGAAAAACTGTTTTTT. This translates into CASSHKIGVFEDEKLFF.

The V call is TRBV14, the J call TRBJ1-6; D unclear. Germline CDR1 is SGHDN and CDR2 is FVKESK. V shed 1 base and J shed 6 bases, with 13 bases lying between them. The CDR3 runs to 16 residues. The CDR3 bases are TGTGCCAGCAGCCAAGTGGGCAGCACGGTTAATTCACCCCTCCACTTT. Translating gives CASSQVGSTVNSPLHF.

This clone was counted only a few times. The V call is TRBV19, the J call TRBJ1-5; perhaps TRBD1 as D (6 bases). This CDR3 has 12 residues. The V and J ends lost 5 bases and 5 bases respectively, with 7 bases between them. The V gene's germline CDR1 is LNHDA and CDR2 SQIVND (reference sequence). This CDR3 is CASSPGDQPQHF. CDR3 nucleotides: TGTGCCAGTAGTCCAGGGGATCAGCCCCAGCATTTT.

This clone occurred a few times. The chain has TRBV6-2 or TRBV6-3 and TRBJ2-5; TRBD2 might be the D (5 bases). In germline, CDR1 is MNHEY, CDR2 SVGEGT. This CDR3 comprises 14 residues. V lost 0 bases and J lost 5, with 10 bases in between. CDR3 protein: CASSYSRRSETQYF. DNA for the CDR3: TGTGCCAGCAGTTACTCAAGGAGGAGCGAGACCCAGTACTTC.

This clone was found once. CDR3 DNA sequence: TGTGCCAGCAGGATTCCTAGCGGGGGAAACACCGGGGAGCTGTTTTTT. Amino acids: CASRIPSGGNTGELFF. V usage is TRBV5-4 and J usage is TRBJ2-2, with 10 bases matching TRBD2. The CDR3 runs 16 residues. V lost 5 bases and J lost 2; bases outside the gene matches: 6. Germline CDR1 SGHNT, CDR2 YYREEE (reference sequence).

In DNA, the CDR3 is TGTGCCCTGGCGGGGATCAACTCCTACGAGCAGTACTTC. It translates to CALAGINSYEQYF. This sequence joins TRBV30 and TRBJ2-7; TRBD2 is a possible D gene (6 bases). V was pared by 8 bases and J by 0 bases, with 14 bases between. The CDR3 contains 13 residues. The germline V gene encodes CDR1 GTSNPN and CDR2 SVGIG (reference sequence).

The V gene is TRBV3-1 (or the pseudogene TRBV3-2), the J gene TRBJ2-3; 11 bases are a match to TRBD2. Germline V lookup: CDR1 LGHDT, CDR2 YNNKEL (reference sequence). V lost 5 bases to trimming and J lost 0 bases; unmatched junction nucleotides: 7. The CDR3 has 17 residues. The CDR3 reads CASSVRLAGPSTDTQYF. In nucleotides, the CDR3 is TGTGCCAGCAGCGTCAGACTAGCGGGGCCCAGCACAGATACGCAGTATTTT.

The rearrangement uses TRBV7-3 and TRBJ2-7, with D tentatively TRBD2 (5 bases). Deletions cut 1 base from V and 5 bases from J, with 12 bases between. The CDR3 is 14 residues long. Germline V gene data show CDR1 as SGHTA and CDR2 as FQGTGA. The CDR3 spells CASSLIGNGDEQYF. Here the CDR3 DNA reads TGTGCCAGCAGCTTAATAGGGAACGGGGACGAGCAGTACTTC.

This clone was seen only a few times. This sequence joins TRBV20-1 and TRBJ1-5; 8 positions agree with TRBD1. The CDR3 extends over 11 amino acids. Germline V CDR1 and CDR2: DFQATT, SNEGSKA (reference sequence). CDR3 bases: TGCAGCAAACAGGGGGTTAAGCCCCAGCATTTT. Protein product: CSKQGVKPQHF.

The chain uses TRBV4-1 and TRBJ2-1; TRBD2 agrees at 8 bases. The germline gives CDR1 MGHRA, CDR2 YSYEKL. This CDR3 is 18 amino acids long. Trimming cost V 1 base and J 8 bases; bases outside gene matches: 16. CDR3 protein: CASSQGIPGLGVVDEQFF. The CDR3 bases are TGCGCCAGCAGCCAAGGGATTCCGGGACTAGGGGTGGTCGATGAGCAGTTCTTC.

V and J are TRBV19 and TRBJ1-4; D gene unclear. CDR3 length equals 15 residues. The V end lost 6 bases, the J end lost 2 bases, and 13 bases lay between the germline ends. From germline, CDR1 is LNHDA and CDR2 SQIVND (reference sequence). In DNA, the CDR3 is TGTGCCAGTAGCTCTCTAGAGACGACTAATGAAAAACTGTTTTTT. It codes for CASSSLETTNEKLFF.

Here the CDR3 DNA reads TGTGCCTGGTCGGCAGGGGTCGGAACTGAAGCTTTCTTT. Its translation: CAWSAGVGTEAFF. The rearrangement joins TRBV30 to TRBJ1-1, with D possibly TRBD1 on 6 matching bases. CDR3 length: 13 amino acids. The V gene's germline CDR1 is GTSNPN and CDR2 SVGIG (reference sequence). Between the trimmed V and J ends, which lost 5 bases and 5 bases, there was a span of 15 bases. The variable domain in full, completed from reference TRBV30 and TRBJ1-1, reads SQTIHQWPATLVQPVGSPLSLECTVEGTSNPNLYWYRQAAGRGLQLLFYSVGIGQISSEVPQNLSASRPQDRQFILSSKKLLLSDSGFYLCAWSAGVGTEAFFGQGTRLTVV.

The chain carries TRBV6-5 and TRBJ1-1, with D unclear. Germline V gene sequence: CDR1 MNHEY, CDR2 SVGAGI. This CDR3 contains 14 residues. Trimming pared 7 bases from V and 6 bases from J, leaving 18 bases between. CDR3 residues: CASTSQISVAEAFF. The CDR3 coding sequence is TGTGCCAGCACCTCCCAGATATCAGTCGCTGAAGCTTTCTTT.

The chain couples TRBV7-2 to TRBJ1-4; no reliable D call. The CDR3 is made up of 15 amino acids. V lost 5 bases to trimming and J lost 5 bases, with 15 bases between them. The V gene's germline CDR1 is SGHTA and CDR2 FQGNSA. CDR3: CASSRGPGGNEKLFF. CDR3 nucleotides: TGTGCCAGCAGCCGTGGACCCGGAGGCAATGAAAAACTGTTTTTT.

The chain employs TRBV30 and TRBJ1-2; D not resolved. The V gene's germline CDR1 is GTSNPN and CDR2 SVGIG (reference sequence). Trimming stripped 1 base from V and 4 bases from J, with 7 bases between. The CDR3 contains 12 residues. The CDR3 loop is CAWSGGFYGYTF. For the CDR3, the DNA is TGTGCCTGGAGTGGAGGATTCTATGGCTACACCTTC. The whole variable domain, remainder taken from reference TRBV30 and TRBJ1-2, is SQTIHQWPATLVQPVGSPLSLECTVEGTSNPNLYWYRQAAGRGLQLLFYSVGIGQISSEVPQNLSASRPQDRQFILSSKKLLLSDSGFYLCAWSGGFYGYTFGSGTRLTVV.

A few counts support this clone. The gene calls are TRBV6-6 and TRBJ2-1; TRBD2 aligns across 8 bases. This CDR3 has 15 residues. V shed 6 bases and J 0 bases; nucleotides not matched to a gene: 4. Germline loops: CDR1 MNHNY, CDR2 SVGAGI (reference sequence). The CDR3 reads CASSGGGSSYNEQFF. In nucleotides, the CDR3 is TGTGCCAGCAGCGGCGGGGGGAGCTCCTACAATGAGCAGTTCTTC.

The chain combines TRBV2 with TRBJ1-1; D might be TRBD1 (6 bases). V was shortened by 5 bases and J by 4 bases, with 14 bases between the two germline ends. The germline gives CDR1 SNHLY, CDR2 FYNNEI. The CDR3 extends over 14 amino acids. CDR3: CASSPAGVGTEAFF. The CDR3 DNA sequence: TGTGCCAGCAGTCCCGCAGGGGTAGGCACTGAAGCTTTCTTT.

The rearrangement uses TRBV28 and TRBJ1-2; 10 bases are a match to TRBD1. Germline V lookup: CDR1 MDHEN, CDR2 SYDVKM. CDR3 length: 17 residues. With 6 bases clipped from V and 1 base from J, the junction kept 11 bases outside the gene matches. The CDR3 is CASSLPTGGGGNYGYTF. In nucleotides, the CDR3 is TGTGCCAGCAGCTTACCGACAGGGGGCGGGGGTAACTATGGCTACACCTTC.